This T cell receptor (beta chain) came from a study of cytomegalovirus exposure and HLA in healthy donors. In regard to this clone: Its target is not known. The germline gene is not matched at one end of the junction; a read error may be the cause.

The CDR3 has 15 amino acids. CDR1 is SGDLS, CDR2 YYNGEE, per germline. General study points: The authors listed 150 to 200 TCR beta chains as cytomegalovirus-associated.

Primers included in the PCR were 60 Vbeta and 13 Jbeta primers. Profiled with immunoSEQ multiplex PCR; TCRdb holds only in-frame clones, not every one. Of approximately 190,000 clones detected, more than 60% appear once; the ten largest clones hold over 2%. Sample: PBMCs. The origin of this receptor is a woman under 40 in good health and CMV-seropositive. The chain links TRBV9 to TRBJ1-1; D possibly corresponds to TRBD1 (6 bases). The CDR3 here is CANSVAGESYTEAFF. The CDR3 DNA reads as TGTGCCAACAGCGTGGCAGGGGAATCGTACACTGAAGCTTTCTTT.